The rows below give T cell receptor beta chains drawn from one sample of a study of shared clonotypes between healthy human individuals. Using immunoSEQ multiplex PCR, the repertoire was profiled, and TCRdb retains in-frame clones only, with some absent. Seen here are some 2 million clones, 95% observed once, and the top ten hold 0.1% to 0.15%. The sequencing sample was made of naive CD4+ T cells sorted from blood. These receptors originate from a man aged 18 to 30 in good health. Both conserved end residues are part of each CDR3. Fields, in order: V gene, D gene, clone size, J gene, CDR3 DNA, CDR3 protein. The D gene is left open where the match is weak. The size of a clone is reported for some rows only, either as once, few or many, or as a class for expanded clones.

V gene: TRBV2; D gene: TRBD1; clone size: -; J gene: TRBJ1-1; CDR3 DNA: TGTGCCAGCAGGAGACAGGGGGCTAAGAACACTGAAGCTTTCTTT; CDR3 protein: CASRRQGAKNTEAFF
V gene: TRBV28; D gene: -; clone size: -; J gene: TRBJ1-6; CDR3 DNA: TGTGCCATACAACCGGGACTCCTTGGAGGGGAGTCACCCCTCCACTTT; CDR3 protein: CAIQPGLLGGESPLHF
V gene: TRBV5-1; D gene: -; clone size: -; J gene: TRBJ2-5; CDR3 DNA: TGCGCCAGCAGCCACCCCGGGGCCAGGGCGGTGGGCGAGACCCAGTACTTC; CDR3 protein: CASSHPGARAVGETQYF
V gene: TRBV7-2; D gene: -; clone size: -; J gene: TRBJ2-1; CDR3 DNA: TGTGCCAGCAGCTTAAATTTCGGAATGGGGGAGTTCTTC; CDR3 protein: CASSLNFGMGEFF
V gene: TRBV5-1; D gene: -; clone size: -; J gene: TRBJ1-1; CDR3 DNA: TGCGCCAGCAGCCGCCCTCCCCCGGGGGGCATGAACACTGAAGCTTTCTTT; CDR3 protein: CASSRPPPGGMNTEAFF
V gene: TRBV18; D gene: -; clone size: -; J gene: TRBJ2-5; CDR3 DNA: TGTGCCAGCTCACCAGTGCATAAAGAGACCCAGTACTTC; CDR3 protein: CASSPVHKETQYF
V gene: TRBV29-1; D gene: -; clone size: -; J gene: TRBJ2-1; CDR3 DNA: TGCAGGCCCCCGTGGCCAATCGCGGGACCGTATTTCAATGAGCAGTTCTTC; CDR3 protein: CRPPWPIAGPYFNEQFF
V gene: TRBV2; D gene: -; clone size: -; J gene: TRBJ1-2; CDR3 DNA: TGTGCCAGCACGCGAGTTAACTATGGCTACACCTTC; CDR3 protein: CASTRVNYGYTF
V gene: TRBV2; D gene: TRBD1; clone size: -; J gene: TRBJ2-7; CDR3 DNA: TGTGCCAGCAGTGAAGGGGGGACAGGGAGATACGAGCAGTACTTC; CDR3 protein: CASSEGGTGRYEQYF
V gene: TRBV11-2; D gene: -; clone size: -; J gene: TRBJ2-5; CDR3 DNA: TGTGCCAGCAGCCTAGGGACCTTGCAAGAGACCCAGTACTTC; CDR3 protein: CASSLGTLQETQYF
V gene: TRBV7-2; D gene: TRBD2; clone size: -; J gene: TRBJ2-6; CDR3 DNA: TGTGCCAGCAGCTTAACCGCTAGCGGGGCTGGGGCCAACGTCCTGACTTTC; CDR3 protein: CASSLTASGAGANVLTF
V gene: TRBV5-1; D gene: -; clone size: once; J gene: TRBJ1-2; CDR3 DNA: TGCGCCAGCAGCCCGCGGACAGTCACGAACGGCTACACCTTC; CDR3 protein: CASSPRTVTNGYTF
V gene: TRBV15; D gene: TRBD2; clone size: -; J gene: TRBJ2-3; CDR3 DNA: TGTGCCACCAGCAGAGATGGAAGTAGCGGGAGAGGAGATACGCAGTATTTT; CDR3 protein: CATSRDGSSGRGDTQYF
V gene: TRBV9; D gene: -; clone size: once; J gene: TRBJ1-6; CDR3 DNA: TGTGCCAGCAGCACCCGGGCCCAGCTCGAGCCCCTCCACTTT; CDR3 protein: CASSTRAQLEPLHF
V gene: TRBV19; D gene: -; clone size: -; J gene: TRBJ1-2; CDR3 DNA: TGTGCCAGTAGGGATGGACAGTCGCTCTATGGCTACACCTTC; CDR3 protein: CASRDGQSLYGYTF
V gene: TRBV7-9; D gene: -; clone size: -; J gene: TRBJ2-5; CDR3 DNA: TGTGCCAGCAGCCCAGAGGTTGGGGCCGGGCAGTACTTC; CDR3 protein: CASSPEVGAGQYF
V gene: TRBV6-1; D gene: -; clone size: -; J gene: TRBJ1-3; CDR3 DNA: TGTGCCAGCAGTGAGGGGGCTGGAAACACCATATATTTT; CDR3 protein: CASSEGAGNTIYF
V gene: TRBV28; D gene: TRBD1; clone size: -; J gene: TRBJ1-1; CDR3 DNA: TGTGCCAGTCGGACCCGAGACAGGGACACTGAAGCTTTCTTT; CDR3 protein: CASRTRDRDTEAFF
V gene: TRBV7-9; D gene: -; clone size: -; J gene: TRBJ1-2; CDR3 DNA: TGTGCCAGCGCCCGCGGAGGGGTTCCCTATGGCTACACCTTC; CDR3 protein: CASARGGVPYGYTF
V gene: TRBV7-2; D gene: -; clone size: -; J gene: TRBJ2-2; CDR3 DNA: TGTGCCAGCAGCTTAGACGGGAGCCTCAACACCGGGGAGCTGTTTTTT; CDR3 protein: CASSLDGSLNTGELFF
V gene: TRBV5-4; D gene: TRBD1; clone size: many; J gene: TRBJ1-2; CDR3 DNA: TGTGCCAGCAGATTCCGGGACAGTACTACTGGCTACACCTTC; CDR3 protein: CASRFRDSTTGYTF
V gene: TRBV9; D gene: TRBD2; clone size: -; J gene: TRBJ2-2; CDR3 DNA: TGTGCCAGCAGCGCAACCGGGACTAGCGGGAGGGCCGGCTCCGGGGAGCTGTTTTTT; CDR3 protein: CASSATGTSGRAGSGELFF
V gene: TRBV18; D gene: -; clone size: -; J gene: TRBJ2-7; CDR3 DNA: TGTGCCAGCTCAGTGGACAGCTCCTACGAGCAGTACTTC; CDR3 protein: CASSVDSSYEQYF
V gene: TRBV10-1; D gene: TRBD1; clone size: -; J gene: TRBJ1-1; CDR3 DNA: TGCGCCAGCAGTGGTCACGGGACAGGGTCGACTGAAGCTTTCTTT; CDR3 protein: CASSGHGTGSTEAFF
V gene: TRBV27; D gene: -; clone size: -; J gene: TRBJ1-2; CDR3 DNA: TGTGCCAGCACCCGCGACAGGAACTATGGCTACACCTTC; CDR3 protein: CASTRDRNYGYTF
V gene: TRBV6-1; D gene: -; clone size: -; J gene: TRBJ1-5; CDR3 DNA: TGTGCCAGCAGTGAAAGTCCAAATCAGCCCCAGCATTTT; CDR3 protein: CASSESPNQPQHF
V gene: TRBV9; D gene: -; clone size: -; J gene: TRBJ1-1; CDR3 DNA: TGTGCCAGCAGCGGCAAGACAGTGAACACTGAAGCTTTCTTT; CDR3 protein: CASSGKTVNTEAFF
V gene: TRBV9; D gene: TRBD2; clone size: -; J gene: TRBJ2-7; CDR3 DNA: TGTGCCAGCAGCGCGTCGGGGGGAGGGAAGTACGAGCAGTACTTC; CDR3 protein: CASSASGGGKYEQYF
V gene: TRBV18; D gene: -; clone size: -; J gene: TRBJ1-5; CDR3 DNA: TGTGCCAGCTCACTGTTAGGGAGAGATCAGCCCCAGCATTTT; CDR3 protein: CASSLLGRDQPQHF
V gene: TRBV11-2; D gene: -; clone size: many; J gene: TRBJ2-7; CDR3 DNA: TGTGCCAGCAGCTTAGACAGGACTCTTATCTTCGAGCAGTACTTC; CDR3 protein: CASSLDRTLIFEQYF
V gene: TRBV7-8; D gene: -; clone size: -; J gene: TRBJ1-5; CDR3 DNA: TGTGCCAGCAGCTTAGCGATGGATCAGCCCCAGCATTTT; CDR3 protein: CASSLAMDQPQHF
V gene: TRBV5-8; D gene: TRBD1; clone size: -; J gene: TRBJ2-7; CDR3 DNA: TGTGCCAGCAGCTCAACAAACAGGGGCGCCTACGAGCAGTACTTC; CDR3 protein: CASSSTNRGAYEQYF
V gene: TRBV7-2; D gene: TRBD1; clone size: -; J gene: TRBJ1-1; CDR3 DNA: TGTGCCAGCAGCAAGGACAGGATCGCTGAAGCTTTCTTT; CDR3 protein: CASSKDRIAEAFF
V gene: TRBV6-4; D gene: -; clone size: -; J gene: TRBJ1-5; CDR3 DNA: TGTGCCAGCAGTCCCTTGAAAGGACTTGGACCGAGCAATCAGCCCCAGCATTTT; CDR3 protein: CASSPLKGLGPSNQPQHF
V gene: TRBV6-1; D gene: -; clone size: -; J gene: TRBJ1-2; CDR3 DNA: TGTGCCAGCAGTGAAGAGGCAGGGCCCTATGGCTACACCTTC; CDR3 protein: CASSEEAGPYGYTF
V gene: TRBV12-5; D gene: -; clone size: -; J gene: TRBJ1-1; CDR3 DNA: TGTGCTAGTGGTTTGGTTGTTGGTGAAGCTTTCTTT; CDR3 protein: CASGLVVGEAFF
V gene: TRBV9; D gene: TRBD1; clone size: once; J gene: TRBJ1-2; CDR3 DNA: TGTGCCAGCAGCGTAGGAGCCGGGACAGGGTTTGGCTACACCTTC; CDR3 protein: CASSVGAGTGFGYTF
V gene: TRBV27; D gene: -; clone size: -; J gene: TRBJ2-7; CDR3 DNA: TGTGCCAGCAGTTCTACTCCACCCTACGAGCAGTACTTC; CDR3 protein: CASSSTPPYEQYF
V gene: TRBV18; D gene: TRBD2; clone size: -; J gene: TRBJ2-5; CDR3 DNA: TGTGCCAGCTCACCATCTCGGACTAGCGGGCGGGGAGAAGAGACCCAGTACTTC; CDR3 protein: CASSPSRTSGRGEETQYF
V gene: TRBV25-1; D gene: -; clone size: once; J gene: TRBJ1-1; CDR3 DNA: TGTGCCAGCAGTGAATGTCGGCCACCGGGACACTCGTTCACTGAAGCTTTCTTT; CDR3 protein: CASSECRPPGHSFTEAFF
V gene: TRBV28; D gene: TRBD1; clone size: -; J gene: TRBJ1-5; CDR3 DNA: TGTGCCAGCAGTTCCCCGGGACAGAATCTGGTCCAGCATTTT; CDR3 protein: CASSSPGQNLVQHF
V gene: TRBV30; D gene: -; clone size: once; J gene: TRBJ1-2; CDR3 DNA: TGTGCCTGGAGTGTACGGGCAGGCAATGGCTACACCTTC; CDR3 protein: CAWSVRAGNGYTF
V gene: TRBV9; D gene: -; clone size: -; J gene: TRBJ1-2; CDR3 DNA: TGTGCCAGCAGCGTAGAGGGGAGGGTTAGGAACTATGGCTACACCTTC; CDR3 protein: CASSVEGRVRNYGYTF
V gene: TRBV7-9; D gene: TRBD1; clone size: -; J gene: TRBJ2-1; CDR3 DNA: TGTGCCAGCACCAGTCGGGGACAGGTAAACAATGAGCAGTTCTTC; CDR3 protein: CASTSRGQVNNEQFF
V gene: TRBV29-1; D gene: TRBD2; clone size: once; J gene: TRBJ2-1; CDR3 DNA: TGCAGCGTTGAAGAAATTCTAGCGGGAGGAGTCCACAATGAGCAGTTCTTC; CDR3 protein: CSVEEILAGGVHNEQFF
V gene: TRBV5-1; D gene: TRBD2; clone size: -; J gene: TRBJ2-3; CDR3 DNA: TGCGCCAGCAGCCCGGGTGGGCTAGCGGCAGATACGCAGTATTTT; CDR3 protein: CASSPGGLAADTQYF
V gene: TRBV19; D gene: TRBD1; clone size: -; J gene: TRBJ1-1; CDR3 DNA: TGTGCCAGTACTACGGACAGGGGCACCGAAGCTTTCTTT; CDR3 protein: CASTTDRGTEAFF
V gene: TRBV30; D gene: TRBD1; clone size: -; J gene: TRBJ2-3; CDR3 DNA: TGTGCCTGGATACCAACAGGGGGCGTCCCCAGCACAGATACGCAGTATTTT; CDR3 protein: CAWIPTGGVPSTDTQYF
V gene: TRBV5-4; D gene: -; clone size: -; J gene: TRBJ2-1; CDR3 DNA: TGTGCCAGCAGCTTGGTGCCCGGAAGGTACAATGAGCAGTTCTTC; CDR3 protein: CASSLVPGRYNEQFF
V gene: TRBV18; D gene: TRBD1; clone size: -; J gene: TRBJ2-7; CDR3 DNA: TGTGCCAGCTCACCACCGGTAGGGACAGGCACGTACGAGCAGTACTTC; CDR3 protein: CASSPPVGTGTYEQYF
V gene: TRBV7-9; D gene: TRBD2; clone size: -; J gene: TRBJ2-7; CDR3 DNA: TGTGCCAGCAGCTTCGCCGGGGGGGTCTACGAGCAGTACTTC; CDR3 protein: CASSFAGGVYEQYF
V gene: TRBV7-6; D gene: TRBD2; clone size: -; J gene: TRBJ2-7; CDR3 DNA: TGTGCCAGCAGCTATCCGGGGGGCGAGCAGTACTTC; CDR3 protein: CASSYPGGEQYF
V gene: TRBV7-9; D gene: -; clone size: -; J gene: TRBJ2-3; CDR3 DNA: TGTGCCAGCAGCTTAGGGGGCCGTCATCCAGATACGCAGTATTTT; CDR3 protein: CASSLGGRHPDTQYF
V gene: TRBV6-1; D gene: -; clone size: -; J gene: TRBJ2-3; CDR3 DNA: TGTGCCAGCAGTGAGGGGAGGGGGCGCACAGATACGCAGTATTTT; CDR3 protein: CASSEGRGRTDTQYF